A single sample gave rise to the 10 T cell receptor beta chains below, sequenced in a study of glioma-infiltrating T cells. TCR alpha and beta CDR3 regions were amplified from RNA using iRepertoire nested multiplex PCR. In TCRdb, the multiplex PCR reads were re-called with MiXCR into one record per CDR3 protein. The data show approximately 90,000 distinct CDR3 sequences, with approximately 22% seen just once and 5.5% to 7.5% held by the top ten. The sample was glioma tissue, nonneoplastic brain tissue, or PBMCs (not recorded which). The source is a human donor with low-grade glioma or glioblastoma, undergoing nonglioma brain surgery, or in good health (not recorded which).

There are many counts of this clonotype. The gene calls are TRBV6-6 and TRBJ1-2, with a tentative D call TRBD1 (6 bases). The germline V gene encodes CDR1 MNHNY and CDR2 SVGAGI (reference sequence). V lost 2 bases to trimming and J lost 4 bases, with 17 bases between them. CDR3 length equals 16 residues. In DNA, the CDR3 is TGTGCCAGCAGTTACCGGGACACCCTCCCCCCCTATGGCTACACCTTC. Translated, it gives CASSYRDTLPPYGYTF.

This clonotype was seen more than once but under ten times. The CDR3 nucleotides read TGCAGCGTTGCAGCGGGGGACATCTACGAGCAGTACTTC. Translation: CSVAAGDIYEQYF. The rearrangement links TRBV29-1 to TRBJ2-7, with 8 bases that match TRBD2. There are 13 residues in the CDR3. With 4 bases clipped from V and 3 bases from J, the junction kept 5 bases outside the gene matches. CDR1 SQVTM and CDR2 ANQGSEA come from the germline V gene.

This clonotype has ten or more counts. CDR3 amino acids: CASSPGTGGAGANVLTF. The CDR3 nucleotides are TGTGCCAGCAGTCCCGGGACAGGGGGTGCTGGGGCCAACGTCCTGACTTTC. This chain connects TRBV28 to TRBJ2-6; 11 bases fit TRBD1. The CDR3 has 17 amino acids. Germline trimming cut 5 bases from V and 2 bases from J; bases unmatched to any gene: 5. The V gene's germline CDR1 is MDHEN and CDR2 SYDVKM.

This clonotype was picked up many times. This chain joins TRBV4-2 and TRBJ2-3; D is ambiguous. This CDR3 contains 12 residues. Germline-derived CDR1 and CDR2 are LGHNA and YNFKEQ. V was pared by 0 bases and J by 4 bases, with 2 bases between. CDR3 nucleotides: TGTGCCAGCAGCCAAGAGGCAGATACGCAGTATTTT. Translation gives CASSQEADTQYF.

In the case of this clonotype: It may be a read error: a sequence one base away is much more abundant. This chain connects TRBV6-6 to TRBJ2-7, with 8 bases matching TRBD2. Germline values: CDR1 MNHNY, CDR2 SVGAGI (reference sequence). This CDR3 is 13 amino acids long. The CDR3 DNA reads as TGTGCCAGGAGTTACGGGACTAGCTACGAGCAGTACTTC. Amino acids: CARSYGTSYEQYF.

This clonotype was counted ten times or more. The chain recombines TRBV6-6 with TRBJ2-1; 7 nucleotides match TRBD1. Germline lookup yields CDR1 MNHNY and CDR2 SVGAGI (reference sequence). This CDR3 comprises 16 residues. Trimming cost V 2 bases and J 6 bases; bases outside gene matches: 10. CDR3 sequence: CASSYPPGQRSNEQFF. The CDR3 region has the DNA TGTGCCAGCAGTTACCCCCCGGGACAGAGGTCCAATGAGCAGTTCTTC.

This clonotype was counted ten times or more. The chain combines TRBV6-1 with TRBJ1-4; tentatively, D is TRBD1 (6 bases). Trimming pared 8 bases from V and 7 bases from J, leaving 17 bases between. Germline-derived CDR1 and CDR2 are MNHNS and SASEGT. This CDR3 contains 14 residues. Written as DNA, the CDR3 is TGTGCCAGCGGTAAACAGGGCCGTTCTGAAAAACTGTTTTTT. Its protein product is CASGKQGRSEKLFF.

This chain joins TRBV5-1 and TRBJ1-2, with D maybe TRBD1 (5 bases). V lost 7 bases, J lost 1 base, and 17 bases lay in between. The CDR3 has 15 residues. The germline CDR1 and CDR2 sequences are SGHRS and YFSETQ. The CDR3: CASFPTPGFNYGYTF. The DNA for the CDR3 is TGCGCCAGCTTCCCAACCCCAGGGTTTAACTATGGCTACACCTTC.

For this clonotype: Possible read error: a much larger clone is one base away. The rearrangement uses TRBV5-8 and TRBJ1-1, with D maybe TRBD1 (6 bases). Germline V gene lookup returns CDR1 SGHTS and CDR2 YDEGEE. The CDR3 contains 15 residues. The CDR3 nucleotides read TGCGCCAGCAGCCAAGTGGGACACACGAACACTAAAGCTTTCTTT. Its protein is CASSQVGHTNTKAFF. The whole variable domain, filled in from reference TRBV5-8 and TRBJ1-1, reads EAGVTQSPTHLIKTRGQQATLRCSPISGHTSVYWYQQALGLGLQFLLWYDEGEERNRGNFPPRFSGRQFPNYSSELNVNALELEDSALYLCASSQVGHTNTKAFFGQGTRLTVV.

J is TRBJ2-5 and V is TRBV7-2; D unresolved. From germline, CDR1 is SGHTA and CDR2 FQGNSA. V lost 3 bases and J 2 bases, leaving 7 bases between the germline ends. The length of the CDR3 is 13 residues. The CDR3 here is CASSFQTQETQYF. CDR3 in DNA: TGTGCCAGCAGCTTCCAAACTCAAGAGACCCAGTACTTC. Looking up the rest from reference TRBV7-2 and TRBJ2-5 gives the full variable domain: GAGVSQSPSNKVTEKGKDVELRCDPISGHTALYWYRQSLGQGLEFLIYFQGNSAPDKSGLPSDRFSAERTGGSVSTLTIQRTQQEDSAVYLCASSFQTQETQYFGPGTRLLVL.